The clone carrying this T cell receptor (beta chain) was found a few times. In the original workflow: Reference gene primer amplification gave estimated nucleated cell counts. The repertoire was sequenced with immunoSEQ multiplex PCR; TCRdb's copy has only in-frame clones and lacks some. The V and J calls and the clone size are those of that table, but D and trimming were determined from the DNA. The table has about 44,000 clones, about nine tenths seen once. The V end was cut by 0 bases, the J end by 10 bases, with 22 bases between. The CDR3 runs 18 residues. CDR1 LGHDT and CDR2 YNNKEL come from the germline V gene (reference sequence). The sample comes from a study of blood T cell repertoires in COVID-19.

This sequence was found in an elderly woman in a cohort sampled during active or convalescent COVID-19. The J gene is TRBJ1-6, the V gene TRBV3-1 (or the pseudogene TRBV3-2), with D possibly matching TRBD1 (5 bases). Material: peripheral blood. The CDR3 DNA reads as TGTGCCAGCAGCCAAGAAACCTTGACCGGGACTTATGGCTCACCCCTCCACTTT. Protein: CASSQETLTGTYGSPLHF.